These 24 T cell receptor beta chains share one sample of origin, sequenced in a study of blood T cell repertoires in COVID-19. Assay: immunoSEQ multiplex PCR; the TCRdb copy retains only in-frame clones and omits some. Of just over 250,000 clones in the sample, over 75% are singletons; the top ten hold more than 8.5%. Material: peripheral blood. The receptors come from a woman aged 70-85 years with COVID-19, enrolled during active disease.

This sequence joins TRBV29-1 and TRBJ2-1; 9 nucleotides align to TRBD2. J gave up 7 bases and V 3 bases, and 7 bases lay outside the gene matches. This CDR3 is 14 amino acids long. Germline V gene sequence: CDR1 SQVTM, CDR2 ANQGSEA. CDR3 bases: TGCAGCGTTGAGGCGGGAGGGCCTGGAAATGAGCAGTTCTTC. Encoded protein: CSVEAGGPGNEQFF.

V usage is TRBV29-1 and J usage is TRBJ2-1; 7 bases fit TRBD1. With 0 bases clipped from V and 7 bases from J, the junction kept 12 bases outside the gene matches. The CDR3 is made up of 16 amino acids. Germline values: CDR1 SQVTM, CDR2 ANQGSEA. The CDR3 spells CSVEEGGWGRRNEQFF. CDR3 sequence (DNA): TGCAGCGTTGAAGAAGGGGGCTGGGGTCGAAGGAATGAGCAGTTCTTC.

The V and J genes are TRBV6-1 and TRBJ2-2; 13 bases map to TRBD2. The germline gives CDR1 MNHNS, CDR2 SASEGT. V was clipped by 4 bases and J by 0 bases; unmatched bases: 2. This CDR3 region has 17 residues. The CDR3 DNA is TGTGCCAGCAGTGCCGGGACTAGCGGGACGAACACCGGGGAGCTGTTTTTT. This translates into CASSAGTSGTNTGELFF.

This chain connects TRBV5-4 to TRBJ1-6; TRBD1 might be the D (5 bases). The CDR3 runs 14 residues. Looked up from germline, CDR1 is SGHNT and CDR2 is YYREEE (reference sequence). V lost 5 bases, J lost 6 bases, and 12 bases lay in between. The CDR3 here is CASSVKGINSPLHF. CDR3 nucleotides: TGTGCCAGCAGTGTAAAGGGGATTAATTCACCCCTCCACTTT.

The chain links TRBV4-2 to TRBJ1-2; D is possibly TRBD1 (6 bases). V shed 0 bases and J shed 5 bases, with 13 bases lying between them. The CDR3 is made up of 15 amino acids. Per the germline V gene, CDR1 is LGHNA and CDR2 is YNFKEQ. Here the CDR3 DNA reads TGTGCCAGCAGCCAAGAAACTCAGGACAGATATGGCTACACCTTC. This sequence encodes CASSQETQDRYGYTF.

This chain joins TRBV11-3 and TRBJ2-1; TRBD2 matches 9 bases. Losses at the gene ends were 4 bases for V and 5 bases for J; bases not matched to a gene: 9. Germline V gene sequence: CDR1 SGHNT, CDR2 YENEEA. This CDR3 is built from 16 residues. The CDR3 nucleotides read TGTGCCAGCAGCTCGTTCACTACTAGCGGGCACAATGAGCAGTTCTTC. This translates into CASSSFTTSGHNEQFF.

The V call is TRBV28, the J call TRBJ1-2, with D maybe TRBD1 (5 bases). Trimming removed 5 bases from V and 3 bases from J, with 7 bases in between. This CDR3 comprises 12 residues. Germline V gene lookup returns CDR1 MDHEN and CDR2 SYDVKM. CDR3: CASSPQDYGYTF. CDR3 nucleotide sequence: TGTGCCAGCAGTCCACAGGACTATGGCTACACCTTC.

This chain uses TRBV6-6 with TRBJ1-2; D unclear. CDR1 is MNHNY and CDR2 is SVGAGI in the germline V gene (reference sequence). This CDR3 comprises 13 residues. V was shortened by 5 bases and J by 7 bases, with 14 bases between the two germline ends. The CDR3: CASSPERAGGYTF. The CDR3 DNA is TGTGCCAGCAGTCCTGAACGGGCGGGTGGCTACACCTTC.

A remark on this clone: Sequence at one end of the junction differs from germline and may be a read error. The V gene is TRBV18, the J gene TRBJ1-1; perhaps TRBD1 as D (6 bases). The CDR3 runs to 15 residues. The germline CDR1 and CDR2 sequences are KGHSH and LQKENI. CDR3 residues: CASSPRAETGTEAFF. For the CDR3, the DNA is TGTGCCAGCTCCCCACGGGCCGAGACAGGCACTGAAGCTTTCTTT.

V usage is TRBV7-9 and J usage is TRBJ2-7; 8 nucleotides agree with TRBD1. The V segment lost 4 bases and the J segment 1 base; nucleotides outside the gene matches: 6. Looked up from germline, CDR1 is SEHNR and CDR2 is FQNEAQ (reference sequence). The CDR3 length is 15 residues. In nucleotides, the CDR3 is TGTGCCAGCAGCTATACTCAGGGGGCGTCCTACGAGCAGTACTTC. The encoded protein is CASSYTQGASYEQYF.

The chain is built from TRBV21-1 and TRBJ2-4; the table's D call TRBD1 went unverified against the DNA. TRBV21-1 is noted as a pseudogene. The CDR3 loop spans 16 amino acids. The CDR3 loop is CASSKGQKLAKNIQYF. The CDR3 nucleotides read TGTGCCAGCAGCAAAGGACAGAAACTAGCCAAAAACATTCAGTACTTC.

The rearrangement links TRBV9 to TRBJ2-1; possible D gene TRBD2, 6 bases. The V end was cut by 0 bases, the J end by 1 base, with 17 bases between. Germline values: CDR1 SGDLS, CDR2 YYNGEE. The CDR3 has 18 amino acids. The CDR3 bases are TGTGCCAGCAGCGTAGTCTCAGATAGCGGAGGATCCTACAATGAGCAGTTCTTC. Amino acid sequence: CASSVVSDSGGSYNEQFF.

Only one count was recorded for this clone. This rearrangement joins TRBV3-1 (or the pseudogene TRBV3-2) to TRBJ1-3; D unresolved. The V gene lost 6 bases and the J gene lost 4 bases, with 7 bases spanning the gap. The germline V gene has CDR1 LGHDT and CDR2 YNNKEL (reference sequence). This CDR3 is 12 amino acids long. The CDR3 protein is CASRTEGNTIYF. For the CDR3, the DNA is TGTGCCAGCAGGACTGAAGGAAACACCATATATTTT.

Concerning this clone itself: A read error may produce the germline difference seen at one junction end. CDR3 protein: CASSLDRGRETQYF. The CDR3 DNA is TGTGCTAGCAGCTTAGACAGGGGTCGAGAGACCCAGTACTTC. The chain combines TRBV7-7 with TRBJ2-5, with TRBD1 matching 8 bases. Germline loops: CDR1 SSHAT, CDR2 FNYEAQ (reference sequence). The CDR3 length is 14 residues.

The chain carries TRBV24-1 and TRBJ2-3; TRBD2 might be the D (6 bases). This CDR3 region has 15 residues. Germline lookup yields CDR1 KGHDR and CDR2 SFDVKD. The V and J ends lost 10 bases and 3 bases respectively, with 19 bases between them. The CDR3: CATSGSSGFTDTQYF. CDR3 DNA: TGTGCCACTTCGGGGAGTAGCGGTTTTACAGATACGCAGTATTTT.

The DNA for the CDR3 is TGTGCCAGCAGCTTATACCAGCTAGCGCTGAGCACAGATACGCAGTATTTT. Translation: CASSLYQLALSTDTQYF. The chain combines TRBV5-6 with TRBJ2-3; possibly TRBD2 for D (6 bases). V lost 2 bases to trimming and J lost 0 bases, with 16 bases between them. In germline, CDR1 is SGHDT, CDR2 YYEEEE. This CDR3 region has 17 residues.

The sample holds one count of this clone. The rearrangement joins TRBV9 to TRBJ1-4; D is uncertain. V shed 3 bases and J shed 0 bases, with 6 bases lying between them. The CDR3 contains 14 residues. The V gene's germline CDR1 is SGDLS and CDR2 YYNGEE. The CDR3 here is CASSELATNEKLFF. The CDR3 nucleotides read TGTGCCAGCAGCGAACTTGCAACTAATGAAAAACTGTTTTTT.

V usage is TRBV2 and J usage is TRBJ2-1; 7 bases align to TRBD2. Trimming cost V 6 bases and J 1 base; bases outside gene matches: 6. Per the germline V gene, CDR1 is SNHLY and CDR2 is FYNNEI. This CDR3 is 15 amino acids long. CDR3 DNA: TGTGCCAGCAGACTTAGCGGGTTATCCTACAATGAGCAGTTCTTC. Protein product: CASRLSGLSYNEQFF.

This sequence joins TRBV5-4 and TRBJ2-1; D remains unclear. The CDR3 covers 13 residues. V was clipped by 4 bases and J by 7 bases, with 12 bases between them. Germline values: CDR1 SGHNT, CDR2 YYREEE (reference sequence). The CDR3: CASSPPLGNEQFF. The CDR3 nucleotides are TGTGCCAGCAGCCCACCCCTAGGAAATGAGCAGTTCTTC.

This clone has just a few counts. J is TRBJ1-1 and V is TRBV19, with D uncertain. Germline V gene lookup returns CDR1 LNHDA and CDR2 SQIVND (reference sequence). This CDR3 region has 14 residues. The V and J ends lost 4 bases and 1 base respectively, with 10 bases between them. The CDR3 spells CASSSGGGNTEAFF. DNA for the CDR3: TGTGCCAGTAGTAGCGGCGGAGGGAACACTGAAGCTTTCTTT.

V gene TRBV23-1 combines with J gene TRBJ1-1; D possibly corresponds to TRBD1 (5 bases). TRBV23-1 is given ORF status, its function remaining uncertain. The V and J ends lost 1 base and 7 bases respectively, with 22 bases between them. The CDR3 length is 17 residues. The CDR3 DNA sequence: TGCGCCAGCAGTCAATTTGGGCAGGGTAAGAATTTTGGTGAAGCTTTCTTT. Translation gives CASSQFGQGKNFGEAFF.

The chain combines TRBV10-3 with TRBJ2-7; 7 nucleotides match TRBD2. V lost 8 bases, J lost 4 bases, and 2 bases stayed unmatched. Germline CDR1 and CDR2: ENHRY and SYGVKD. The CDR3 spans 11 residues. The CDR3 loop reads CAIAGEYEQYF. DNA for the CDR3: TGTGCCATCGCGGGGGAGTACGAGCAGTACTTC.

V is TRBV6-1 and J is TRBJ1-2; 7 bases are shared with TRBD1. V was pared by 1 base and J by 8 bases, with 7 bases of the junction left unmatched. The V gene's germline CDR1 is MNHNS and CDR2 SASEGT. CDR3 length: 14 residues. DNA for the CDR3: TGTGCCAGCAGTGAAGGACAGGGCTTGCGCGGCTACACCTTC. This sequence encodes CASSEGQGLRGYTF.

The chain links TRBV30 to TRBJ2-1, with D possibly matching TRBD2 (5 bases). CDR3 length: 14 amino acids. Looked up from germline, CDR1 is GTSNPN and CDR2 is SVGIG (reference sequence). V lost 0 bases to trimming and J lost 6 bases, with 12 bases between them. The DNA for the CDR3 is TGTGCCTGGAGTGTAGGAGGAAGCGTCAATGAGCAGTTCTTC. Translation: CAWSVGGSVNEQFF.